This T cell receptor (beta chain) was obtained from a study of OX40 agonist ivuxolimab in advanced cancers. Trimming removed 1 base from V and 1 base from J, with 7 bases in between. There are 14 residues in the CDR3. Germline values: CDR1 SEHNR, CDR2 FQNEAQ (reference sequence). This clone was detected only once. Patients were ineligible given autoimmune disease history or systemic immunosuppression. Sequenced by immunoSEQ multiplex PCR; TCRdb stores in-frame clones only, minus some. The sample holds around 30,000 clones, roughly nine tenths seen once. Sequenced here: CD4+ or CD8+ T cells sorted from blood, sampled in a trial of the OX40 agonist ivuxolimab. This clonotype was sampled from an adult with an advanced solid tumor such as melanoma, head and neck, liver or kidney cancer. The chain carries TRBV7-9 and TRBJ1-1, with a tentative D call TRBD1 (5 bases). CDR3 residues: CASSLVRENTEAFF. Here the CDR3 DNA reads TGTGCCAGCAGCTTAGTCAGGGAGAACACTGAAGCTTTCTTT. The full variable domain, completed using reference TRBV7-9 and TRBJ1-1, is DTGVSQNPRHKITKRGQNVTFRCDPISEHNRLYWYRQTLGQGPEFLTYFQNEAQLEKSRLLSDRFSAERPKGSFSTLEIQRTEQGDSAMYLCASSLVRENTEAFFGQGTRLTVV.